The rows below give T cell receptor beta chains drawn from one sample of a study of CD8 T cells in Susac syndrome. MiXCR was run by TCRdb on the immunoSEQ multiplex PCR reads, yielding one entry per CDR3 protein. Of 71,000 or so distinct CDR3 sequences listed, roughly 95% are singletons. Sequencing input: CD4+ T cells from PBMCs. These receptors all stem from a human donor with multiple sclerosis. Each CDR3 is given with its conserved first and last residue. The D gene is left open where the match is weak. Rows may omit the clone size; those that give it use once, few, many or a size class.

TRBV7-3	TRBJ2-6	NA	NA	TGTGCCAGCAGCCCGCAGTTATCTGGGGCCAACGTCCTGACTTTC	CASSPQLSGANVLTF
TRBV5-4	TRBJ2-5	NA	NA	TGTGCCAGCAGCTTGATACCCAGGGAGACCCAGTACTTC	CASSLIPRETQYF
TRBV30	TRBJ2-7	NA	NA	TGTGCCTGGAGTAAGGGCGCCTACGAGCAGTACTTC	CAWSKGAYEQYF
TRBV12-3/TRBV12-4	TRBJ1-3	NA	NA	TGTGCCAGCAGTTTAGGGCCGGCTGGAAACACCATATATTTT	CASSLGPAGNTIYF
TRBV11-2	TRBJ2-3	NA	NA	TGTGCCAGCAGCTCCTTTGGGGGGCGCGTAACAGATACGCAGTATTTT	CASSSFGGRVTDTQYF
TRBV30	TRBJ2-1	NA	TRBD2	TGTGCCTGGAGTCTACTGGGCGGGGGGAACGGTGAGCAGTTCTTC	CAWSLLGGGNGEQFF
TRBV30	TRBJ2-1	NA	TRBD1	TGTGCCTGGGCCCGTCGACAGGGCTACAATGAGCAGTTCTTC	CAWARRQGYNEQFF
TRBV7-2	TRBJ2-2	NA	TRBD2	TGTGCCAGCAGCCGCCAACTAGCGGGGGGGAACACCGGGGAGCTGTTTTTT	CASSRQLAGGNTGELFF
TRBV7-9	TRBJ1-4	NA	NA	TGTGCCAGCAGCCTAGCTGTTAATGAAAAACTGTTTTTT	CASSLAVNEKLFF
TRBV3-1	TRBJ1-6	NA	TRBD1	TGTGCCAGCAGCCAGGACAGGGCGAGGGGATCACCCCTCCACTTT	CASSQDRARGSPLHF
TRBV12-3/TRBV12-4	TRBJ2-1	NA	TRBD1	TGTGCCAGCAGTCCGGGACAGTATACTGGCAATGAGCAGTTCTTC	CASSPGQYTGNEQFF
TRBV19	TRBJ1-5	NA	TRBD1	TGTGCCAGTAGTTCCTTGGACAGGGCACGCAATCAGCCCCAGCATTTT	CASSSLDRARNQPQHF
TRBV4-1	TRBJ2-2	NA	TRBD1	TGCGCCAGCAGCCAAGTGGACAGGGGAAACACCGGGGAGCTGTTTTTT	CASSQVDRGNTGELFF
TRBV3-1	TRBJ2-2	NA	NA	TGTGCCAGCAGCCAAAGTACTATCCGCCCTGGTCCGCTGTTTTTT	CASSQSTIRPGPLFF
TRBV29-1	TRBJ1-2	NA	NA	TGCAGCGTTGAAGACAGGGTTGGCTACACCTTC	CSVEDRVGYTF
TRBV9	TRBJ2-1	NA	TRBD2	TGTGCCAGCAGCGCCCGCGAGCGGGGGAGTGAGCAGTTCTTC	CASSARERGSEQFF
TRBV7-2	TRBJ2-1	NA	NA	TGTGCCAGCAGCTCCCGTAGTACCTACAATGAGCAGTTCTTC	CASSSRSTYNEQFF
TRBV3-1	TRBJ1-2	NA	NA	TGTGCCAGCAGCCACGAGGACTATGGCTACACCTTC	CASSHEDYGYTF
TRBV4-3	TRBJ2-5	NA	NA	TGCGCCAGCAGCCAAGCCAACAAAGACCAAGAGACCCAGTACTTC	CASSQANKDQETQYF
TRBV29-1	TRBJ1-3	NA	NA	TGCAGCGTTGAAGATGCATCCATGCCAAACACCATATATTTT	CSVEDASMPNTIYF
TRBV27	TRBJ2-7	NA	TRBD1	TGTGCCAGCAGTGTGAATTTAGGGGGCATCACCTACGAGCAGTACTTC	CASSVNLGGITYEQYF
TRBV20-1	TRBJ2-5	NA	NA	TGCAGTGCTGCAGGTTTCCAAGAGACCCAGTACTTC	CSAAGFQETQYF
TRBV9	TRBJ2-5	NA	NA	TGTGCCAGCAGCGTATTGCCCCAAGAGACCCAGTACTTC	CASSVLPQETQYF
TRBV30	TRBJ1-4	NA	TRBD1	TGTGCCTGCCAAACCGGGACAGCAAATGAAAAACTGTTTTTT	CACQTGTANEKLFF
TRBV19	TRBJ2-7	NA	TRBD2	TGTGCCAGTAGCCCATCGAGCGGGGGTTTCTACGAGCAGTACTTC	CASSPSSGGFYEQYF
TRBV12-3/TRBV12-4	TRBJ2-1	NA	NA	TGTGCCAGCAGTTTTTCGGCAGGGGATGAGCAGTTCTTC	CASSFSAGDEQFF
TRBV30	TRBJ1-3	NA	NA	TGTGCCTGGAGCAAGGGACCTACCTCTGGAAACACCATATATTTT	CAWSKGPTSGNTIYF
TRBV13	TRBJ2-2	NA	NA	TGTGCCAGCAGCTTAGGGGTTCTGGGCACCGGGGAGCTGTTTTTT	CASSLGVLGTGELFF
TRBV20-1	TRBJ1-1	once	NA	TGCAGTGCTAGAGAGGGCGGAGACCTTGAAGCTTTCTTT	CSAREGGDLEAFF
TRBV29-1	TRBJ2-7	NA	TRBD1	TGCAGCATCCGCCCAGGACAGGGGGCCTACGAGCAGTACTTC	CSIRPGQGAYEQYF
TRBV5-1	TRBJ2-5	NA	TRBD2	TGCGCCAGCAGAGGACTAGCGGGGGACCAAGAGACCCAGTACTTC	CASRGLAGDQETQYF
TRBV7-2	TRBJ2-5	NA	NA	TGTGCCAGCAGCTTAGGGGTGGATACGTGGGAGACCCAGTACTTC	CASSLGVDTWETQYF
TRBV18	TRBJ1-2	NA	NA	TGTGCCAGCTCACCATACCAGGGTCCGGACTATGGCTACACCTTC	CASSPYQGPDYGYTF
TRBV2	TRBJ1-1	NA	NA	TGTGCCAGCAGTGAAGTGAGGCCGAGGTGGGGTGAAGCTTTCTTT	CASSEVRPRWGEAFF
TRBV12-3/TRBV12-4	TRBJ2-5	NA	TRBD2	TGTGCCAGCAGTTTGAGGGTTCTAAGGGGGCTAGCGGGGAGGGAAGAGACCCAGTACTTC	CASSLRVLRGLAGREETQYF
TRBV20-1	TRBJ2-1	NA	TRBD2	TGCAGTGCTAGAGATAGGTTAGCGGGGGCCGAGCAGTTCTTC	CSARDRLAGAEQFF
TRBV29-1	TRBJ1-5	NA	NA	TGCAGCGTTGGGCCCGAGCCCCAGCATTTT	CSVGPEPQHF
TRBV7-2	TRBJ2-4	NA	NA	TGTGCCAGCAGCTCGAGGGCCGATCGGCCCATTCAGTACTTC	CASSSRADRPIQYF
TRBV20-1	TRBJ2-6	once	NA	TGCAGTGCTAGACCTGGGGCTGGGGCCAACGTCCTGACTTTC	CSARPGAGANVLTF
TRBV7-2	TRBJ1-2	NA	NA	TGTGCCAGCAGCTTAAGGGCAACAGGCTATGGCTACACCTTC	CASSLRATGYGYTF
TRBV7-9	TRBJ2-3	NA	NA	TGTGCCAGCAGCTTAGGGGATCACCCTAGCACAGATACGCAGTATTTT	CASSLGDHPSTDTQYF
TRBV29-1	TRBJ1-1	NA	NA	TGCAGCGTTATTGGCCACCTAACACACACTGAAGCTTTCTTT	CSVIGHLTHTEAFF
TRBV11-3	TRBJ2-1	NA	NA	TGTGCCAGCAGCTTAGGTTTATACAATGAGCAGTTCTTC	CASSLGLYNEQFF
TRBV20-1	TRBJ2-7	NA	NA	TGCAGTGCTAGAGACCCAGGGAGGTACGAGCAGTACTTC	CSARDPGRYEQYF